This is a list of T cell receptor beta chains from one sample in a study of human T cells and chemical hapten exposure. TCRdb redid the calling of the RACE reads with MiXCR, one entry per CDR3 protein. This table has tens of thousands of distinct CDR3 sequences, 6.5% to 9% appearing once. Sequencing was carried out using whole blood. The receptors stem from a human donor in good health. Some clones in this sample may be carry-over from other donors' samples. Both conserved end residues are part of each CDR3. Each record gives: V gene, J gene, D gene, clone size, CDR3 DNA, CDR3 protein. D genes are given only for firm matches. The size of a clone is reported for some rows only, either as once, few or many, or as a class for expanded clones.

V gene: TRBV28
J gene: TRBJ1-1
D gene: NA
clone size: few
CDR3 DNA: TGTGCCAGCAGTGTAGTCCGTCCGGGGACATTCAGTGCTGAAGCTTTCTTT
CDR3 protein: CASSVVRPGTFSAEAFF

V gene: TRBV12-3/TRBV12-4
J gene: TRBJ1-5
D gene: NA
clone size: NA
CDR3 DNA: TGTGCCAGCAGTTTGCGGGGCGGTGTGAATCAGCCCCAGCATTTT
CDR3 protein: CASSLRGGVNQPQHF

V gene: TRBV5-1
J gene: TRBJ2-3
D gene: NA
clone size: NA
CDR3 DNA: TGCGCCAGCAGAGGCCAAGATACGCAGTATTTT
CDR3 protein: CASRGQDTQYF

V gene: TRBV20-1
J gene: TRBJ1-5
D gene: NA
clone size: NA
CDR3 DNA: TGCAGTGCCCTCACCGGGACCGCCGCCTATAGCAATCAGCCCCAGCATTTT
CDR3 protein: CSALTGTAAYSNQPQHF

V gene: TRBV28
J gene: TRBJ1-5
D gene: NA
clone size: many
CDR3 DNA: TGTGCCAGCAGTTTATCTTACGGGACTTTCAATCAGCCCCAGCATTTT
CDR3 protein: CASSLSYGTFNQPQHF

V gene: TRBV5-4
J gene: TRBJ1-6
D gene: NA
clone size: NA
CDR3 DNA: TGTGCCAGCAGCTTGTCGGGGGGCAACTCACCCCTCCACTTT
CDR3 protein: CASSLSGGNSPLHF

V gene: TRBV6-1
J gene: TRBJ1-1
D gene: NA
clone size: many
CDR3 DNA: TGTGCCAGCAAAACGGGAATAGTGAACACTGAAGCTTTCTTT
CDR3 protein: CASKTGIVNTEAFF

V gene: TRBV20-1
J gene: TRBJ2-7
D gene: NA
clone size: many
CDR3 DNA: TGCAGTGCTAGATGGGCCCTAACCACCTACGAGCAGTACTTC
CDR3 protein: CSARWALTTYEQYF

V gene: TRBV12-3/TRBV12-4
J gene: TRBJ2-1
D gene: NA
clone size: many
CDR3 DNA: TGTGCCAGCAGTTCCGGACTGGGAGCAAATGAGCAGTTCTTC
CDR3 protein: CASSSGLGANEQFF

V gene: TRBV7-2
J gene: TRBJ2-5
D gene: NA
clone size: NA
CDR3 DNA: TGTGCCAGCAGCTTAGCGCCCGCGCTACCGGGGCATGAGACCCAGTACTTC
CDR3 protein: CASSLAPALPGHETQYF

V gene: TRBV28
J gene: TRBJ2-5
D gene: TRBD2
clone size: NA
CDR3 DNA: TGTGCCAGCAGTCCCTATTGGCTAGCGGGAGGGTTAACGTTTGAGACCCAGTACTTC
CDR3 protein: CASSPYWLAGGLTFETQYF

V gene: TRBV14
J gene: TRBJ2-7
D gene: NA
clone size: many
CDR3 DNA: TGTGCCAGCAGCCAACGCTACAACTACGAGCAGTACTTC
CDR3 protein: CASSQRYNYEQYF

V gene: TRBV29-1
J gene: TRBJ2-3
D gene: TRBD2
clone size: NA
CDR3 DNA: TGCAGCGCTCCACTAGCGGGTACAGATACGCAGTATTTT
CDR3 protein: CSAPLAGTDTQYF

V gene: TRBV4-1
J gene: TRBJ2-1
D gene: NA
clone size: many
CDR3 DNA: TGCGCCAGCAGCCAAGATGGGGGGAGGCAGTTCTTC
CDR3 protein: CASSQDGGRQFF

V gene: TRBV7-2
J gene: TRBJ1-3
D gene: NA
clone size: NA
CDR3 DNA: TGTGCCAGCACCGCATTAGGGGGAGCGGCTGGAAACACCATATATTTT
CDR3 protein: CASTALGGAAGNTIYF

V gene: TRBV28
J gene: TRBJ1-1
D gene: NA
clone size: few
CDR3 DNA: TGTGCCAGCAGTTTATTCGGGGGAACCCACACTGAAGCTTTCTTT
CDR3 protein: CASSLFGGTHTEAFF

V gene: TRBV27
J gene: TRBJ2-7
D gene: TRBD1
clone size: few
CDR3 DNA: TGTGCCAGCAGTCTAGGGACAGGGGGCAGCCACGAGCAGTACTTC
CDR3 protein: CASSLGTGGSHEQYF

V gene: TRBV28
J gene: TRBJ2-1
D gene: NA
clone size: many
CDR3 DNA: TGTGCCAGCAGTACTCGGGGAGCGGAGCATTACAATGAGCAGTTCTTC
CDR3 protein: CASSTRGAEHYNEQFF

V gene: TRBV15
J gene: TRBJ1-1
D gene: NA
clone size: many
CDR3 DNA: TGTGCCACCAGCGGATCGACGAACACTGAAGCTTTCTTT
CDR3 protein: CATSGSTNTEAFF

V gene: TRBV7-2
J gene: TRBJ2-3
D gene: TRBD2
clone size: many
CDR3 DNA: TGTGCCAGCAGCCCATCGGGGGGAGATACGCAGTATTTT
CDR3 protein: CASSPSGGDTQYF

V gene: TRBV5-1
J gene: TRBJ2-7
D gene: TRBD2
clone size: many
CDR3 DNA: TGCGCCAGCAGCTTGGTGCCTAGCGGGGCCTCCTACGAGCAGTACTTC
CDR3 protein: CASSLVPSGASYEQYF

V gene: TRBV5-4
J gene: TRBJ2-1
D gene: NA
clone size: few
CDR3 DNA: TGTGCCAGCAGCTTGGACGGAAGCTCCTACAATGAGCAGTTCTTC
CDR3 protein: CASSLDGSSYNEQFF

V gene: TRBV12-3/TRBV12-4
J gene: TRBJ1-5
D gene: NA
clone size: NA
CDR3 DNA: TGTGCCAGCAGTTTAGCTTGGGGTCAGCCCCAGCATTTT
CDR3 protein: CASSLAWGQPQHF

V gene: TRBV10-3
J gene: TRBJ2-5
D gene: TRBD1
clone size: few
CDR3 DNA: TGTGCCATCAGGGGGACAGGGGGGGAAGAGACCCAGTACTTC
CDR3 protein: CAIRGTGGEETQYF

V gene: TRBV6-1
J gene: TRBJ1-2
D gene: NA
clone size: NA
CDR3 DNA: TGTGCCAGCAGTGAAGCCAAGGGTTCTAACTATGGCTACACCTTC
CDR3 protein: CASSEAKGSNYGYTF

V gene: TRBV29-1
J gene: TRBJ1-1
D gene: TRBD1
clone size: many
CDR3 DNA: TGCAGCGCCCGGGGACAGCTGAACACTGAAGCTTTCTTT
CDR3 protein: CSARGQLNTEAFF

V gene: TRBV6-5
J gene: TRBJ2-7
D gene: TRBD2
clone size: NA
CDR3 DNA: TGTGCCAGCAGAAGCCCGGGGGGAGAAAGCTACGAGCAGTACTTC
CDR3 protein: CASRSPGGESYEQYF

V gene: TRBV5-8
J gene: TRBJ2-7
D gene: NA
clone size: NA
CDR3 DNA: TGTGCCAGCAGCTTGGCCAGCGGCTCGCACTACGAGCAGTACTTC
CDR3 protein: CASSLASGSHYEQYF

V gene: TRBV2
J gene: TRBJ1-3
D gene: TRBD1
clone size: many
CDR3 DNA: TGTGCCAGCAGCGCCAGACAGGGACTATTCTCTGGAAACACCATATATTTT
CDR3 protein: CASSARQGLFSGNTIYF

V gene: TRBV20-1
J gene: TRBJ1-1
D gene: NA
clone size: few
CDR3 DNA: TGCAGTGCTCCGAGGGATCGGGGTGGTGAAGCTTTCTTT
CDR3 protein: CSAPRDRGGEAFF

V gene: TRBV21-1
J gene: TRBJ2-5
D gene: NA
clone size: NA
CDR3 DNA: TGTGCCAGCAGCAAAGGCGAGGACAGGGAAGGAGAGACCCAGTACTTC
CDR3 protein: CASSKGEDREGETQYF

V gene: TRBV25-1
J gene: TRBJ2-2
D gene: NA
clone size: many
CDR3 DNA: TGTGCCAGCAGTGAAGGGGATTCAGACACCGGGGAGCTGTTTTTT
CDR3 protein: CASSEGDSDTGELFF

V gene: TRBV6-2/TRBV6-3
J gene: TRBJ2-1
D gene: TRBD2
clone size: many
CDR3 DNA: TGTGCCAGCAGTTACAAGTTGGCGGGGGGGCCCCAGTTCTTC
CDR3 protein: CASSYKLAGGPQFF

V gene: TRBV12-5
J gene: TRBJ1-6
D gene: NA
clone size: NA
CDR3 DNA: TGTGCTAGTGCTCCACTCGTTAATTCACCCCTCCACTTT
CDR3 protein: CASAPLVNSPLHF

V gene: TRBV20-1
J gene: TRBJ1-5
D gene: NA
clone size: NA
CDR3 DNA: TGCAGTGCTAGAGGGTCCCGTAATCAGCCCCAGCATTTT
CDR3 protein: CSARGSRNQPQHF

V gene: TRBV12-3/TRBV12-4
J gene: TRBJ2-7
D gene: NA
clone size: NA
CDR3 DNA: TGTGCCAGCAGTAGGCCGGGACGGCCCTACGAGCAGTACTTC
CDR3 protein: CASSRPGRPYEQYF

V gene: TRBV2
J gene: TRBJ2-2
D gene: TRBD1
clone size: NA
CDR3 DNA: TGTGCCATCGGGACAGGGGTTAGCACCGGGGAGCTGTTTTTT
CDR3 protein: CAIGTGVSTGELFF

V gene: TRBV29-1
J gene: TRBJ1-1
D gene: NA
clone size: few
CDR3 DNA: TGCAGCGGCCTTGCGGGGGGGCTCGGCACTGAAGCTTTCTTT
CDR3 protein: CSGLAGGLGTEAFF

V gene: TRBV20-1
J gene: TRBJ1-6
D gene: NA
clone size: many
CDR3 DNA: TGCAGTGCCGCCGGGACGGCAGATTCACCCCTCCACTTT
CDR3 protein: CSAAGTADSPLHF

V gene: TRBV24-1
J gene: TRBJ1-2
D gene: NA
clone size: few
CDR3 DNA: TGTGCCACCCCGGGGGACGGAGATGGCTACACCTTC
CDR3 protein: CATPGDGDGYTF

V gene: TRBV12-3/TRBV12-4
J gene: TRBJ1-1
D gene: NA
clone size: many
CDR3 DNA: TGTGCCAGCAGTCTTTGGCCCACTGAAGCTTTCTTT
CDR3 protein: CASSLWPTEAFF

V gene: TRBV6-2/TRBV6-3
J gene: TRBJ2-1
D gene: TRBD1
clone size: many
CDR3 DNA: TGTGCCAGCAGGGGACAGGGGATTGAGAGTAGCCACGGACCATACAATGAGCAGTTCTTC
CDR3 protein: CASRGQGIESSHGPYNEQFF

V gene: TRBV5-6
J gene: TRBJ2-5
D gene: NA
clone size: few
CDR3 DNA: TGTGCCAGCAGCTTGATGGGCCGGGAAGAGACCCAGTACTTC
CDR3 protein: CASSLMGREETQYF

V gene: TRBV20-1
J gene: TRBJ1-2
D gene: NA
clone size: many
CDR3 DNA: TGCAGTGCTAGGACGGATAACTATGGCTACACCTTC
CDR3 protein: CSARTDNYGYTF

V gene: TRBV2
J gene: TRBJ1-1
D gene: NA
clone size: few
CDR3 DNA: TGTGCCAGCAGAGTAACAGTGAACACTGAAGCTTTCTTT
CDR3 protein: CASRVTVNTEAFF